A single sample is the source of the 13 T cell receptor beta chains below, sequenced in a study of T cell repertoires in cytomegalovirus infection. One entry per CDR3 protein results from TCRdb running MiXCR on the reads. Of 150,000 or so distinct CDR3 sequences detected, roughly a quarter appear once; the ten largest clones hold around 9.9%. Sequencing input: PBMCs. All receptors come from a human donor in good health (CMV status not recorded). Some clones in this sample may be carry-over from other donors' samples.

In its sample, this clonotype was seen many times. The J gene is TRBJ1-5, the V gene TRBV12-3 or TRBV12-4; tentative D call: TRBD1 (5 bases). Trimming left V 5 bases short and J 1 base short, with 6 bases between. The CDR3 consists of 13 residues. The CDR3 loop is CASSRQSNQPQHF. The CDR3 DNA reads TGTGCCAGCAGTCGACAGAGCAATCAGCCCCAGCATTTT.

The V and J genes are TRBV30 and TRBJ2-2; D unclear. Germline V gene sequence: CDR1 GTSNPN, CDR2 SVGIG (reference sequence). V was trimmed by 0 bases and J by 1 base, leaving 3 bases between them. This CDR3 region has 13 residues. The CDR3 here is CAWSVLNTGELFF. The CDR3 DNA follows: TGTGCCTGGAGTGTACTGAACACCGGGGAGCTGTTTTTT.

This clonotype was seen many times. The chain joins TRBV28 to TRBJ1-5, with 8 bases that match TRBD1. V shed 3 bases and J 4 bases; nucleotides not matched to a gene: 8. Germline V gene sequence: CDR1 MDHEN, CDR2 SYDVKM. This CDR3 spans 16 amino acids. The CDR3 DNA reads TGTGCCAGCAGTTTTCCCCCACAGGGGGTTAATCAGCCCCAGCATTTT. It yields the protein CASSFPPQGVNQPQHF.

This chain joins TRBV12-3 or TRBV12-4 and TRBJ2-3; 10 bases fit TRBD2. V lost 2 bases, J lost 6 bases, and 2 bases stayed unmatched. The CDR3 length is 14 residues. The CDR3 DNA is TGTGCCAGCAGTTTACTAGCGGGGGTGGATACGCAGTATTTT. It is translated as CASSLLAGVDTQYF.

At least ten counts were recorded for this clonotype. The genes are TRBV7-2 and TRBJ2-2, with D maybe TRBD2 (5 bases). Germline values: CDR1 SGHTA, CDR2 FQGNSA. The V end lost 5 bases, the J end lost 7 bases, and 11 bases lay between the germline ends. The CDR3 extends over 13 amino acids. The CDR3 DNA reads TGTGCCAGCAGCCCGGGGTTCGGCGGGGAGCTGTTTTTT. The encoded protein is CASSPGFGGELFF.

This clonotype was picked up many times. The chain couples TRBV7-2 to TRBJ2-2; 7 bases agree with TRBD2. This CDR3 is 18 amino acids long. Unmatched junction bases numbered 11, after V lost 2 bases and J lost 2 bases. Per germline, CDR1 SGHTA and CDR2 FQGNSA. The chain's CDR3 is CASSLRGPGLGNTGELFF. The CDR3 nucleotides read TGTGCCAGCAGCTTAAGAGGTCCAGGACTAGGAAACACCGGGGAGCTGTTTTTT.

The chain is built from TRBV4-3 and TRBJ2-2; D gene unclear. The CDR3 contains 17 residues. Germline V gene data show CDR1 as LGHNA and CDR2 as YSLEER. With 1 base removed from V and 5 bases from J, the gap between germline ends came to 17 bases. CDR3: CASSQAPPRLVTGELFF. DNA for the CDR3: TGCGCCAGCAGCCAAGCCCCCCCACGCCTGGTTACCGGGGAGCTGTTTTTT.

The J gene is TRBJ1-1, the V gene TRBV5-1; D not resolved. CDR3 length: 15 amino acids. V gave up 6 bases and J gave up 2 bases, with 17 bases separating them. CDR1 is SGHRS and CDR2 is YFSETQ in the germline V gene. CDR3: CASKLGITLNTEAFF. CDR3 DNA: TGCGCCAGCAAATTGGGGATCACTTTAAACACTGAAGCTTTCTTT.

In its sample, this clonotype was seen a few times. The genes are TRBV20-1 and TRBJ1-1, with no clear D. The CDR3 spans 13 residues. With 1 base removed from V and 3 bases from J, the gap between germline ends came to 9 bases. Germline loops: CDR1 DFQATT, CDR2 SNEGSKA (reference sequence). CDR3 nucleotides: TGCAGTGCTAGAGGCGCAAGGGACACTGAAGCTTTCTTT. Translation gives CSARGARDTEAFF.

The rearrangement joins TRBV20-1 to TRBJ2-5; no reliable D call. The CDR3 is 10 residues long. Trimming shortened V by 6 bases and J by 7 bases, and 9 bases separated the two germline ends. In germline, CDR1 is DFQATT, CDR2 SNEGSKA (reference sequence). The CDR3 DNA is TGCAGTGCCATTAGAGGGACCCAGTACTTC. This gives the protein CSAIRGTQYF.

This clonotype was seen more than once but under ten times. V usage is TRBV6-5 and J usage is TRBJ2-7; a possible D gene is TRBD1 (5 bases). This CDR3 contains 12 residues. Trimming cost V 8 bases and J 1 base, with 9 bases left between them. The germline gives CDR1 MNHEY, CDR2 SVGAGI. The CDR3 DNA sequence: TGTGCCAGCGGGGCACATTCCTACGAGCAGTACTTC. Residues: CASGAHSYEQYF.

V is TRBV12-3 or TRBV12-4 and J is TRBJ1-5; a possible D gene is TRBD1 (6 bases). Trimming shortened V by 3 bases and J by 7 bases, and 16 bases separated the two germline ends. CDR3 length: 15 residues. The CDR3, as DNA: TGTGCCAGCAGTTTTGTGGGGGGGCGGGGGCAGCCCCAGCATTTT. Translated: CASSFVGGRGQPQHF.

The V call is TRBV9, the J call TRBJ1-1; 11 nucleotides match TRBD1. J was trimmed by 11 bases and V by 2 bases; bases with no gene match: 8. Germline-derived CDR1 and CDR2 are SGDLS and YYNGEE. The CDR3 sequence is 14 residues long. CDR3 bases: TGTGCCAGCAGCGTTACCGGGACAGGGGGAGCGGCTTTCTTT. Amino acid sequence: CASSVTGTGGAAFF.